This T cell receptor (beta chain) was captured by sequencing in a study of shared clonotypes between healthy human individuals. Broader study findings: The sharing of roughly 5% of naive CD4 clonotypes was seen across a handful of donors.

Assay: immunoSEQ multiplex PCR; the TCRdb copy retains only in-frame clones and omits some. The data show around 990,000 clones, approximately 77% seen once. On this clone: Its antigen is currently unknown.

Participating donors were healthy, HIV-negative adults free of recent acute infections or vaccinations. Germline CDR1 SGHTA, CDR2 FQGNSA. V was clipped by 1 base and J by 1 base; unmatched bases: 4. The CDR3 is 16 residues long. The chain is built from TRBV7-2 and TRBJ2-5, with 9 bases aligning to TRBD2. This TCR came from a man in his late teens or twenties in good health. Some clones in this sample may be carry-over from other donors' samples. The sequenced sample consisted of memory CD4+ T cells from PBMCs. Subset given: CD45RA-negative fraction. CDR3 sequence: CASSLGRGGAQETQYF. The DNA for the CDR3 is TGTGCCAGCAGCTTAGGACGCGGGGGGGCCCAAGAGACCCAGTACTTC.